Shown below are 29 T cell receptor beta chains from a single sample sequenced in a study of regulatory T cells in long-lasting Graves disease. Described time point: newly diagnosed GD, antithyroid drugs for less than 3 months. Extracted PBMC RNA gave rise to the TCR library. With iRepertoire HTBI primers and Arm-PCR of CDR3 regions, TCR beta libraries were built. A single record per CDR3 protein comes from TCRdb applying MiXCR to the multiplex PCR reads. Of approximately 350,000 distinct CDR3 sequences listed, roughly 17% were seen once; the top ten hold roughly a fifth. This same sample was also taken into another study, of T cells in Graves' hyperthyroidism and ophthalmopathy.

This specimen was peripheral blood mononuclear cells (PBMCs), taken at new diagnosis, from a patient treated with antithyroid drugs. The receptors originated from a woman under 30 with Graves disease.

This clonotype was found many times. The chain carries TRBV7-3 and TRBJ2-1; the D gene is possibly TRBD1 (5 bases). Trimming took off 6 bases at V and 5 bases at J, with 14 bases between the two ends. This CDR3 contains 14 residues. CDR1 is SGHTA, CDR2 FQGTGA, per germline. The CDR3 sequence: CASSPNRFNNEQFF. For the CDR3, the DNA is TGTGCCAGCAGTCCAAACAGGTTCAACAATGAGCAGTTCTTC.

V gene TRBV7-3 combines with J gene TRBJ2-1, with 8 nucleotides matching TRBD2. Germline V gene data show CDR1 as SGHTA and CDR2 as FQGTGA. This CDR3 is built from 15 residues. Trimming took 1 base from V and 9 from J; bases not matched to a gene: 8. CDR3 amino acids: CASSLNPGGVGEQFF. Written as DNA, the CDR3 is TGTGCCAGCAGCTTAAATCCGGGAGGGGTAGGTGAGCAGTTCTTC. Filled out from reference TRBV7-3 and TRBJ2-1, the complete variable domain reads GAGVSQTPSNKVTEKGKYVELRCDPISGHTALYWYRQSLGQGPEFLIYFQGTGAADDSGLPNDRFFAVRPEGSVSTLKIQRTERGDSAVYLCASSLNPGGVGEQFFGPGTRLTVL.

This clonotype was seen more than once but under ten times. DNA for the CDR3: TGTGCCAGCAGTGAAGCGCTCGTCAGGGCGCAGTATTTT. It encodes CASSEALVRAQYF. The chain carries TRBV6-1 and TRBJ2-3; a possible D gene is TRBD1 (5 bases). Germline V CDR1 and CDR2: MNHNS, SASEGT. This CDR3 is built from 13 residues. V lost 0 bases, J lost 10 bases, and 11 bases lay in between.

This clonotype was counted many times. The chain recombines TRBV5-1 with TRBJ2-1; perhaps TRBD1 as D (6 bases). Germline CDR1 is SGHRS and CDR2 is YFSETQ. Trimming pared 5 bases from V and 4 bases from J, leaving 10 bases between. The CDR3 runs to 13 residues. The CDR3 reads CASRSTGYNEQFF. The CDR3 nucleotides read TGCGCCAGCAGATCTACAGGGTACAATGAGCAGTTCTTC.

The chain links TRBV9 to TRBJ2-1; 9 bases align to TRBD2. V was clipped by 2 bases and J by 7 bases; unmatched bases: 19. Germline V gene sequence: CDR1 SGDLS, CDR2 YYNGEE. The CDR3 extends over 19 amino acids. The CDR3 protein is CASSVLSGTSPWARNEQFF. The CDR3 bases are TGTGCCAGCAGCGTCCTCTCCGGGACTAGCCCCTGGGCTAGGAATGAGCAGTTCTTC.

This clonotype has at least ten counts. The V call is TRBV20-1, the J call TRBJ1-6; 10 nucleotides match TRBD1. The junction had 13 bases not matched to a gene; V was cut back by 4 bases and J by 7 bases. The CDR3 contains 17 residues. In germline, CDR1 is DFQATT, CDR2 SNEGSKA (reference sequence). Here the CDR3 DNA reads TGCAGTGCTAACCGGGGGCCGTCGGGACAGGGGAATTCACCCCTCCACTTT. Translation: CSANRGPSGQGNSPLHF.

In its sample, this clonotype was seen many times. The J gene is TRBJ1-5, the V gene TRBV9; 8 nucleotides match TRBD1. The CDR3 length is 16 residues. Trimming removed 3 bases from V and 5 bases from J; junction bases left unmatched: 10. Germline V lookup: CDR1 SGDLS, CDR2 YYNGEE. The CDR3 region has the DNA TGTGCCAGCAGCGCGGGGCCCGGACAGGGCCATCAGCCCCAGCATTTT. As protein: CASSAGPGQGHQPQHF.

This clonotype occurred a few times. The chain is built from TRBV29-1 and TRBJ1-4, with 8 positions matching TRBD1. Germline values: CDR1 SQVTM, CDR2 ANQGSEA. V shed 6 bases and J 8 bases; nucleotides not matched to a gene: 14. CDR3 length: 15 residues. CDR3 sequence (DNA): TGCAGCGTCGACCGATCCGGGACAGGTGCGGAAAAACTGTTTTTT. Amino acids: CSVDRSGTGAEKLFF.

This clonotype was observed at least ten times. The rearrangement joins TRBV7-2 to TRBJ1-4; 11 bases line up with TRBD1. The CDR3 is 15 amino acids. V shed 5 bases, J shed 7 bases, and the junction held 6 bases outside the gene matches. CDR1 is SGHTA and CDR2 is FQGNSA in the germline V gene. The CDR3 protein is CASSLDRGLREKLFF. DNA of the CDR3: TGTGCCAGCAGCCTGGACAGGGGGCTTCGTGAAAAACTGTTTTTT. The full variable domain, rest sourced from reference TRBV7-2 and TRBJ1-4, is GAGVSQSPSNKVTEKGKDVELRCDPISGHTALYWYRQSLGQGLEFLIYFQGNSAPDKSGLPSDRFSAERTGGSVSTLTIQRTQQEDSAVYLCASSLDRGLREKLFFGSGTQLSVL.

This clonotype was recorded at least ten times. This chain connects TRBV7-3 to TRBJ2-2; 10 bases match TRBD2. This CDR3 region has 15 residues. Germline trimming cut 0 bases from V and 6 bases from J; bases unmatched to any gene: 1. Per the germline V gene, CDR1 is SGHTA and CDR2 is FQGTGA. The CDR3 sequence is CASSLTAGGPGELFF. CDR3 nucleotides: TGTGCCAGCAGCTTAACAGCGGGGGGGCCCGGGGAGCTGTTTTTT.

The rearrangement links TRBV15 to TRBJ2-3, with 7 bases matching TRBD1. Germline trimming cut 0 bases from V and 2 bases from J; bases unmatched to any gene: 5. The CDR3 runs 16 residues. Germline CDR1 reads LNHNV; CDR2 reads YYDKDF (reference sequence). The DNA of the CDR3 is TGTGCCACCAGCAGAGATAAGGGGGCGCTCACAGATACGCAGTATTTT. Amino acids: CATSRDKGALTDTQYF.

In regard to this clonotype: Only one base separates this from a far larger clonotype, so it likely reflects a read error. This chain joins TRBV11-1 and TRBJ2-1; the D is unclear. The J call could be wrong; TRBJ2-5 is a better fit for the DNA end. Germline V gives CDR1 SGHAT, CDR2 FQDESV (reference sequence). The CDR3 has 13 residues. The CDR3 here is CAGSYSDGETQYF. The CDR3, as DNA: TGTGCCGGCAGCTATTCCGACGGGGAGACCCAGTACTTC.

The V gene is TRBV14, the J gene TRBJ1-2; the D is unclear. From germline, CDR1 is SGHDN and CDR2 FVKESK. V was shortened by 0 bases and J by 8 bases, with 7 bases between the two germline ends. The CDR3 consists of 12 residues. The CDR3 loop is CASSQDYRGYTF. The DNA of the CDR3 is TGTGCCAGCAGCCAAGATTATAGGGGCTACACCTTC.

Many counts were recorded for this clonotype. The DNA of the CDR3 is TGTGCCAGCTCACCACCGACGGGAGGGCCCCACGAGCAGTACTTC. It encodes CASSPPTGGPHEQYF. The J gene is TRBJ2-7, the V gene TRBV18, with 8 bases identical to TRBD2. CDR1 is KGHSH, CDR2 LQKENI, per germline. There are 15 residues in the CDR3. Trimming took 0 bases from V and 5 from J; bases not matched to a gene: 6.

This clonotype was counted many times. The chain joins TRBV7-2 to TRBJ2-4; D call uncertain. CDR3 length: 15 amino acids. Deletions cut 6 bases from V and 1 base from J, with 13 bases between. Per the germline V gene, CDR1 is SGHTA and CDR2 is FQGNSA. In DNA form, the CDR3 reads TGTGCCAGCAGGGATGAGGCGGAGGCCAAAAACATTCAGTACTTC. Protein product: CASRDEAEAKNIQYF. Looking up the rest from reference TRBV7-2 and TRBJ2-4 gives the full variable domain: GAGVSQSPSNKVTEKGKDVELRCDPISGHTALYWYRQSLGQGLEFLIYFQGNSAPDKSGLPSDRFSAERTGGSVSTLTIQRTQQEDSAVYLCASRDEAEAKNIQYFGAGTRLSVL.

This clonotype showed up many times. This rearrangement joins TRBV11-2 to TRBJ1-5; no definite D call. Looked up from germline, CDR1 is SGHAT and CDR2 is FQNNGV. V lost 5 bases and J 1 base, leaving 12 bases between the germline ends. This CDR3 is built from 15 residues. In DNA form, the CDR3 reads TGTGCCAGCAGCCCCACGGCCCGGAGCAATCAGCCCCAGCATTTT. It codes for CASSPTARSNQPQHF. The full variable domain, rest sourced from reference TRBV11-2 and TRBJ1-5, is EAGVAQSPRYKIIEKRQSVAFWCNPISGHATLYWYQQILGQGPKLLIQFQNNGVVDDSQLPKDRFSAERLKGVDSTLKIQPAKLEDSAVYLCASSPTARSNQPQHFGDGTRLSIL.

The V gene is TRBV3-1, the J gene TRBJ2-6; TRBD1 matches 9 bases. Germline V gene data show CDR1 as LGHDT and CDR2 as YNNKEL (reference sequence). The CDR3 is 17 residues long. The ends lost 6 bases at V and 2 bases at J; junction bases unmatched: 8. The CDR3 bases are TGTGCCAGCAGTTATGACAGGGGGGTGGCTGGGGCCAACGTCCTGACTTTC. Protein: CASSYDRGVAGANVLTF. Complete variable domain (other parts from reference TRBV3-1 and TRBJ2-6): DTAVSQTPKYLVTQMGNDKSIKCEQNLGHDTMYWYKQDSKKFLKIMFSYNNKELIINETVPNRFSPKSPDKAHLNLHINSLELGDSAVYFCASSYDRGVAGANVLTFGAGSRLTVL.

This clonotype was counted ten times or more. The rearrangement uses TRBV28 and TRBJ2-7, with TRBD1 as a possible D gene (6 bases). The CDR3 sequence is 15 residues long. From germline, CDR1 is MDHEN and CDR2 SYDVKM. Trimming pared 5 bases from V and 0 bases from J, leaving 14 bases between. CDR3 DNA sequence: TGTGCCAGCAGTCCCAGGGGACGTAACTCCTACGAGCAGTACTTC. It specifies CASSPRGRNSYEQYF.

This clonotype was observed many times. This chain joins TRBV7-9 and TRBJ1-1; D is unresolved. V lost 7 bases and J 3 bases, leaving 9 bases between the germline ends. CDR1 and CDR2 from the germline V gene are SEHNR and FQNEAQ (reference sequence). The CDR3 contains 12 residues. The CDR3 protein is CASTVGYTEAFF. CDR3 nucleotides: TGTGCCAGCACCGTTGGGTACACTGAAGCTTTCTTT.

This clonotype has only a few counts. The chain links TRBV20-1 to TRBJ2-1, with TRBD2 as a possible D gene (6 bases). V lost 0 bases to trimming and J lost 2 bases, with 26 bases between them. CDR3 size: 20 residues. Germline CDR1 reads DFQATT; CDR2 reads SNEGSKA (reference sequence). The CDR3 is CSARDSPRAGRLATYNEQFF. The CDR3 region has the DNA TGCAGTGCTAGAGATTCCCCCAGGGCGGGGAGATTAGCAACCTACAATGAGCAGTTCTTC.

This clonotype was recorded at least ten times. The V gene is TRBV28, the J gene TRBJ2-1; 9 bases line up with TRBD1. The trim removed 4 bases at V and 3 bases at J, leaving 13 bases unmatched. There are 18 residues in the CDR3. Germline V CDR1 and CDR2: MDHEN, SYDVKM. CDR3: CASSSLTGGGRRYNEQFF. The CDR3 bases are TGTGCCAGCAGTTCCCTAACAGGGGGCGGCCGACGCTACAATGAGCAGTTCTTC.

At least ten counts were recorded for this clonotype. This rearrangement joins TRBV12-3 or TRBV12-4 to TRBJ2-5; a possible D gene is TRBD2 (6 bases). The ends were cut back, 8 bases at V and 4 bases at J, with 8 bases in the middle. There are 11 residues in the CDR3. CDR3 DNA sequence: TGTGCCAGCGGGGGACTAGAGACCCAGTACTTC. This encodes CASGGLETQYF.

The table lists this clonotype with many counts. The V call is TRBV5-1, the J call TRBJ2-5; 13 nucleotides match TRBD2. The V and J ends lost 0 bases and 4 bases, in that order; junction bases with no gene match: 9. Germline CDR1 SGHRS, CDR2 YFSETQ. The CDR3 has 18 residues. Here the CDR3 reads CASSLALTSGRALETQYF. CDR3 DNA: TGCGCCAGCAGCTTGGCCTTAACTAGCGGGAGGGCCTTAGAGACCCAGTACTTC.

Comment on this clonotype: A clone one base away is much larger, so this may be a read error. The chain recombines TRBV30 with TRBJ2-4, with D tentatively TRBD2 (6 bases). CDR1 is GTSNPN and CDR2 is SVGIG in the germline V gene (reference sequence). The CDR3 totals 13 residues. Between the trimmed V and J ends, which lost 8 bases and 2 bases, there was a span of 13 bases. CDR3 bases: TGTGCCGGGGATGGGGGGACCAAAAACATTCAGTACTTC. Residues: CAGDGGTKNIQYF.

In its sample, this clonotype was seen many times. The chain has TRBV12-3 or TRBV12-4 and TRBJ2-7; no reliable D call. The CDR3 has 13 residues. The V and J ends lost 3 bases and 6 bases respectively, with 12 bases between them. Here the CDR3 DNA reads TGTGCCAGCAGTTTTAATTTACCCTCCGAGCAGTACTTC. Translated, it gives CASSFNLPSEQYF.

This chain uses TRBV28 with TRBJ1-1; D perhaps matches TRBD1 (6 bases). Germline CDR1 is MDHEN and CDR2 is SYDVKM. Trimming removed 2 bases from V and 8 bases from J, with 15 bases in between. The CDR3 has 14 residues. The CDR3 coding sequence is TGTGCCAGCAGTTTACAGGGGCGATGGACCGAAGCTTTCTTT. It specifies CASSLQGRWTEAFF.

This clonotype was detected ten times or more. The V gene is TRBV7-9, the J gene TRBJ2-1; tentatively, D is TRBD2 (7 bases). The ends were cut back, 8 bases at V and 6 bases at J, with 23 bases in the middle. Per germline, CDR1 SEHNR and CDR2 FQNEAQ (reference sequence). The CDR3 is 16 amino acids. DNA for the CDR3: TGTGCCAGCCAGGGGTCCGGCGGGAGACCTCCCAATGAGCAGTTCTTC. Its protein product is CASQGSGGRPPNEQFF.

Many counts were recorded for this clonotype. V and J are TRBV6-2 or TRBV6-3 and TRBJ1-5; 8 nucleotides align to TRBD1. The junction had 3 bases not matched to a gene; V was cut back by 2 bases and J by 3 bases. The CDR3 is 15 amino acids. CDR1 MNHEY and CDR2 SVGEGT come from the germline V gene. The DNA for the CDR3 is TGTGCCAGCAGTTACGCAGGGGGCCTCAATCAGCCCCAGCATTTT. Its protein is CASSYAGGLNQPQHF.

The J gene is TRBJ1-6, the V gene TRBV6-8; D remains unclear. Germline V gene data show CDR1 as MNHGY and CDR2 as SAAAGT. The CDR3 is made up of 18 amino acids. V gave up 2 bases and J gave up 5 bases, with 19 bases separating them. The CDR3 nucleotides read TGTGCCAGCAGTTACGGGGTATCTCATGTGCTCCATAATTCACCCCTCCACTTT. As protein: CASSYGVSHVLHNSPLHF.